The entry that follows covers one T cell receptor beta chain sequence. As handled by the study authors: Scientists estimated how many nucleated cells there were by amplifying reference gene primers. TCRdb's table, derived via immunoSEQ multiplex PCR, lists solely in-frame clones and lacks some. V, J and clone size were drawn from that table, and D and trimming were deduced from the DNA. Of roughly 200,000 clones in the sample, 70% to 90% are singletons; the top ten hold around 5.2%. The sample comes from a study of blood T cell repertoires in COVID-19. Study-level information: Both acute and convalescent COVID-19 samples were obtained from the United States, Italy and Spain. The analysed material was cDNA or gDNA that came from T cells, B-cell-depleted T cells, or PBMCs.

The CDR3 consists of 13 residues. The germline CDR1 and CDR2 sequences are SGHTA and FQGTGA. Unmatched junction bases numbered 1, after V lost 2 bases and J lost 8 bases. The gene calls are TRBV7-3 and TRBJ2-2, with 8 nucleotides matching TRBD1. Input material: peripheral blood. This TCR came from an elderly woman with acute or convalescent COVID-19. The CDR3 sequence: CASSLQGAGELFF. Here the CDR3 DNA reads TGTGCCAGCAGCTTACAGGGGGCAGGGGAGCTGTTTTTT.